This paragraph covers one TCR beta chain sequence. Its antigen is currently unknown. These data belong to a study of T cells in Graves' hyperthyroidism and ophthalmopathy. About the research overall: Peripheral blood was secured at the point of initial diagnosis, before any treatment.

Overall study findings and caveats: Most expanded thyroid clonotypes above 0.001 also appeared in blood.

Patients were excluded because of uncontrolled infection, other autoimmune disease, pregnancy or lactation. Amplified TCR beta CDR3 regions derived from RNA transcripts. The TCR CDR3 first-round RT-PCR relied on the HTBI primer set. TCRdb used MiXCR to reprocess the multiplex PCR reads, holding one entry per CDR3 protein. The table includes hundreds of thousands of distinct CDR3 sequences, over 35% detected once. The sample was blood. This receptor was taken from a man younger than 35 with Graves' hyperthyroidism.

CDR3 DNA: TGCGGGACAGGGGCGGAGACCCAGTACTTC. Translated, it gives CGTGAETQYF. The chain has TRBV29-1 and TRBJ2-5, with 10 bases fitting TRBD1. The CDR3 runs to 10 residues. Germline CDR1 SQVTM, CDR2 ANQGSEA.